One and the same sample provided the 28 T cell receptor beta chains below, sequenced in a study of cytomegalovirus exposure and HLA in healthy donors. A multiplex PCR was run with 60 Vbeta primers and 13 Jbeta primers. Profiled with immunoSEQ multiplex PCR; TCRdb holds only in-frame clones, not every one. The table includes 150,000 to 200,000 clones, 76% detected once. Sequencing used PBMCs. All receptors come from a man between 60 and 70 years old in good health and CMV-seronegative.

In this sample, this clone turned up a few times. The V and J genes are TRBV6-1 and TRBJ2-7; 9 positions match TRBD1. Germline trimming cut 7 bases from V and 3 bases from J; bases unmatched to any gene: 7. This CDR3 spans 14 amino acids. Germline CDR1 and CDR2: MNHNS and SASEGT. CDR3 sequence: CASTPRTGDYEQYF. The CDR3 DNA sequence: TGTGCCAGCACACCACGGACAGGGGACTACGAGCAGTACTTC.

The CDR3 sequence: CAWSEGASGQPQHF. The CDR3 DNA sequence: TGTGCCTGGAGTGAGGGGGCGTCGGGGCAGCCCCAGCATTTT. V gene TRBV30 combines with J gene TRBJ1-5; 7 bases are a match to TRBD1. V trimming: 1 base; J trimming: 7 bases; junction bases outside the gene matches: 7. Germline V gene data show CDR1 as GTSNPN and CDR2 as SVGIG (reference sequence). This CDR3 is 14 amino acids long.

The chain joins TRBV5-4 to TRBJ2-6; the match to TRBD1 covers 8 bases. The J segment lost 2 bases and the V segment lost 7 bases, leaving 8 bases of the junction unmatched. Per germline, CDR1 SGHNT and CDR2 YYREEE (reference sequence). The CDR3 loop spans 16 amino acids. The CDR3 protein is CASGSGGATGANVLTF. CDR3 sequence (DNA): TGTGCCAGCGGTTCAGGGGGCGCAACTGGGGCCAACGTCCTGACTTTC.

The chain has TRBV6-5 and TRBJ2-7; the D gene is possibly TRBD1 (6 bases). The germline V gene encodes CDR1 MNHEY and CDR2 SVGAGI. Between the trimmed V and J ends, which lost 5 bases and 6 bases, there was a span of 11 bases. The CDR3 loop spans 12 amino acids. The CDR3: CASSETGSEQYF. The CDR3 DNA sequence: TGTGCCAGCAGTGAGACAGGAAGCGAGCAGTACTTC.

This sequence joins TRBV29-1 and TRBJ1-1; D not resolved. The V end was cut by 6 bases, the J end by 1 base, with 15 bases between. This CDR3 is 14 amino acids long. Per the germline V gene, CDR1 is SQVTM and CDR2 is ANQGSEA. CDR3 coding DNA: TGCAGCGTCCAGACATATCAGCCGAACACTGAAGCTTTCTTT. Residues: CSVQTYQPNTEAFF.

In DNA, the CDR3 is TGTGCCAGCAGCTTCGGAGGCCGCGGGGAGACCCAGTACTTC. Protein sequence: CASSFGGRGETQYF. J is TRBJ2-5 and V is TRBV5-6; TRBD2 might be the D (5 bases). The CDR3 extends over 14 amino acids. V shed 2 bases and J shed 5 bases, with 13 bases lying between them. Germline V gives CDR1 SGHDT, CDR2 YYEEEE.

V gene TRBV5-1 combines with J gene TRBJ2-5; D is unclear. Germline lookup yields CDR1 SGHRS and CDR2 YFSETQ. Trimming pared 1 base from V and 2 bases from J, leaving 6 bases between. CDR3 length: 13 amino acids. As DNA, the CDR3 is TGCGCCAGCAGCTTGTCACAGCAAGAGACCCAGTACTTC. Amino acids: CASSLSQQETQYF.

The rearrangement joins TRBV7-2 to TRBJ2-3, with D tentatively TRBD2 (5 bases). Germline CDR1 SGHTA, CDR2 FQGNSA. Deletions cut 1 base from V and 2 bases from J, with 10 bases between. This CDR3 comprises 15 residues. This CDR3 is CASSLGTPPTDTQYF. CDR3 nucleotides: TGTGCCAGCAGCTTAGGGACTCCCCCCACAGATACGCAGTATTTT.

This sequence joins TRBV7-9 and TRBJ1-1; TRBD1 might be the D (5 bases). Germline V gene data show CDR1 as SEHNR and CDR2 as FQNEAQ (reference sequence). The V and J ends lost 5 bases and 3 bases respectively, with 22 bases between them. The CDR3 has 17 residues. The CDR3, as DNA: TGTGCCAGCAGCCCAGGATTGTCTGGGGGGAGGGACACTGAAGCTTTCTTT. Its translation is CASSPGLSGGRDTEAFF.

The rearrangement joins TRBV2 to TRBJ2-1, with 11 nucleotides matching TRBD2. With V trimmed by 6 bases and J by 7 bases, 17 bases remained unmatched. Germline loops: CDR1 SNHLY, CDR2 FYNNEI. The CDR3 runs to 18 residues. Here the CDR3 reads CASRRLAGSDIKGNEQFF. The CDR3 nucleotides read TGTGCCAGCAGGCGACTAGCGGGAAGCGACATTAAGGGTAATGAGCAGTTCTTC. Full variable domain (missing parts from reference TRBV2 and TRBJ2-1): EPEVTQTPSHQVTQMGQEVILRCVPISNHLYFYWYRQILGQKVEFLVSFYNNEISEKSEIFDDQFSVERPDGSNFTLKIRSTKLEDSAMYFCASRRLAGSDIKGNEQFFGPGTRLTVL.

The rearrangement joins TRBV9 to TRBJ2-2, with D maybe TRBD1 (6 bases). V lost 6 bases to trimming and J lost 7 bases, with 25 bases between them. The CDR3 runs to 17 residues. In germline, CDR1 is SGDLS, CDR2 YYNGEE. The CDR3 sequence is CASTKGPGHEEVGELFF. CDR3 sequence (DNA): TGTGCCAGCACCAAAGGCCCGGGACACGAGGAAGTCGGGGAGCTGTTTTTT. The full variable domain, rest sourced from reference TRBV9 and TRBJ2-2, is DSGVTQTPKHLITATGQRVTLRCSPRSGDLSVYWYQQSLDQGLQFLIQYYNGEERAKGNILERFSAQQFPDLHSELNLSSLELGDSALYFCASTKGPGHEEVGELFFGEGSRLTVL.

This chain links TRBV11-2 with TRBJ1-2; D gene uncertain. Germline V gene lookup returns CDR1 SGHAT and CDR2 FQNNGV. Trimming shortened V by 3 bases and J by 1 base, and 6 bases separated the two germline ends. The CDR3 covers 13 residues. The CDR3 loop is CASSFGLNYGYTF. CDR3 DNA: TGTGCCAGCAGCTTTGGACTTAACTATGGCTACACCTTC.

This sequence joins TRBV7-2 and TRBJ1-5; 8 bases fit TRBD1. Germline values: CDR1 SGHTA, CDR2 FQGNSA. The ends lost 5 bases at V and 0 bases at J; junction bases unmatched: 3. The CDR3 covers 15 residues. CDR3 sequence (DNA): TGTGCCAGCAGCGTGACAGGGGATAGCAATCAGCCCCAGCATTTT. It yields the protein CASSVTGDSNQPQHF.

The CDR3 nucleotides are TGTGCCAGCAGCTACCAGGGTTATGGCTACACCTTC. Protein product: CASSYQGYGYTF. The J gene is TRBJ1-2, the V gene TRBV7-2; a weak D match, TRBD1 (5 bases). Germline V lookup: CDR1 SGHTA, CDR2 FQGNSA. Trimming removed 4 bases at V and 5 bases at J, with 8 bases between. This CDR3 spans 12 amino acids.

Details on this clone: This specimen includes other DNA sequences encoding the same CDR3. The rearrangement joins TRBV6-5 to TRBJ2-1; D possibly corresponds to TRBD1 (6 bases). The V gene lost 0 bases and the J gene lost 3 bases, with 6 bases spanning the gap. CDR3 size: 14 residues. CDR1 MNHEY and CDR2 SVGAGI come from the germline V gene. The CDR3 here is CASSYSTGYNEQFF. The CDR3 DNA sequence: TGTGCCAGCAGTTACTCGACAGGCTACAATGAGCAGTTCTTC.

This rearrangement joins TRBV15 to TRBJ2-4; tentatively, D is TRBD2 (5 bases). CDR1 is LNHNV, CDR2 YYDKDF, per germline (reference sequence). The CDR3 is made up of 16 amino acids. Trimming removed 0 bases from V and 8 bases from J, with 17 bases in between. CDR3 amino acids: CATSRDRRGMVDIQYF. The CDR3 bases are TGTGCCACCAGCAGAGATAGGAGAGGGATGGTAGACATTCAGTACTTC.

The J gene is TRBJ1-2, the V gene TRBV7-8; 7 nucleotides line up with TRBD1. Germline CDR1 reads SGHVS; CDR2 reads FQNEAQ. V dropped 5 bases and J dropped 4; count of bases not matched to a gene: 13. The CDR3 sequence is 16 residues long. The CDR3 DNA reads TGTGCCAGCAGCACCCAAGCCGCGGACAGGTCCTATGGCTACACCTTC. This gives the protein CASSTQAADRSYGYTF.

The rearrangement links TRBV7-2 to TRBJ2-5; the match to TRBD1 covers 8 bases. The CDR3 has 15 residues. Germline loops: CDR1 SGHTA, CDR2 FQGNSA. After removal of 5 bases from V and 5 bases from J, the junction contained 10 bases not matched to a gene. Here the CDR3 reads CASSQQGQGVETQYF. The CDR3 nucleotides read TGTGCCAGCAGCCAACAAGGACAGGGTGTGGAGACCCAGTACTTC.

The chain has TRBV9 and TRBJ2-7; D is possibly TRBD1 (5 bases). CDR3 length: 15 residues. The germline V gene has CDR1 SGDLS and CDR2 YYNGEE. V was clipped by 4 bases and J by 6 bases, with 20 bases between them. CDR3 residues: CASSPNARRAGEQYF. Here the CDR3 DNA reads TGTGCCAGCAGCCCGAACGCTCGCAGGGCAGGCGAGCAGTACTTC.

As concerns this clone: The germline gene is not matched at one end of the junction; a read error may be the cause. V is TRBV19 and J is TRBJ1-4, with 9 bases matching TRBD1. CDR3 length: 15 residues. Looked up from germline, CDR1 is LNHDA and CDR2 is SQIVND (reference sequence). CDR3 sequence: CASSLDRGNNEKLFF. The DNA for the CDR3 is TGTGCCAGTAGTCTAGACAGGGGGAATAATGAAAAACTGTTTTTT. The full variable domain, its missing parts supplied by reference TRBV19 and TRBJ1-4, is DGGITQSPKYLFRKEGQNVTLSCEQNLNHDAMYWYRQDPGQGLRLIYYSQIVNDFQKGDIAEGYSVSREKKESFPLTVTSAQKNPTAFYLCASSLDRGNNEKLFFGSGTQLSVL.

In its sample, this clone was seen a few times. The gene calls are TRBV30 and TRBJ1-1, with 9 bases lining up with TRBD1. Trimming at V came to 5 bases and at J to 1 base, leaving 11 bases not matched to a gene. This CDR3 is built from 16 residues. The germline gives CDR1 GTSNPN, CDR2 SVGIG (reference sequence). The CDR3 DNA sequence: TGTGCCTGGGGACAGGGGACGTCCTCAACGAACACTGAAGCTTTCTTT. Its translation: CAWGQGTSSTNTEAFF.

V and J are TRBV6-6 and TRBJ1-3; D is uncertain. This CDR3 contains 16 residues. V shed 7 bases and J shed 0 bases, with 16 bases lying between them. Germline V CDR1 and CDR2: MNHNY, SVGAGI (reference sequence). CDR3 sequence reads: CASNSLGLSSGNTIYF. The CDR3 DNA reads TGTGCCAGCAATTCGTTAGGACTAAGCTCTGGAAACACCATATATTTT.

The chain employs TRBV13 and TRBJ1-3, with a possible D match to TRBD1 (5 bases). The germline V gene has CDR1 PRHDT and CDR2 FYEKMQ (reference sequence). The CDR3 length is 15 residues. Trimming removed 3 bases from V and 0 bases from J, with 9 bases in between. The CDR3 bases are TGTGCCAGCAGCTTGCAGGGTCGCTCTGGAAACACCATATATTTT. Protein sequence: CASSLQGRSGNTIYF. Drawing the rest from reference TRBV13 and TRBJ1-3, the complete variable domain is AAGVIQSPRHLIKEKRETATLKCYPIPRHDTVYWYQQGPGQDPQFLISFYEKMQSDKGSIPDRFSAQQFSDYHSELNMSSLELGDSALYFCASSLQGRSGNTIYFGEGSWLTVV.

V gene TRBV28 combines with J gene TRBJ1-5, with a weak D call TRBD1 (5 bases). The length of the CDR3 is 15 residues. Trimming removed 3 bases from V and 0 bases from J, with 9 bases in between. CDR1 and CDR2 from the germline V gene are MDHEN and SYDVKM. In nucleotides, the CDR3 is TGTGCCAGCAGTTTTGTACAGGCTAGCAATCAGCCCCAGCATTTT. Translation gives CASSFVQASNQPQHF.

The chain combines TRBV18 with TRBJ2-2; 10 positions agree with TRBD2. This CDR3 has 16 amino acids. J lost 1 base, V lost 1 base, and 0 bases had no gene match. Germline V lookup: CDR1 KGHSH, CDR2 LQKENI. The CDR3, as DNA: TGTGCCAGCTCACCACGGACTAGCGGGAACACCGGGGAGCTGTTTTTT. Residues: CASSPRTSGNTGELFF.

The chain joins TRBV19 to TRBJ1-4; possibly TRBD1 for D (5 bases). There are 17 residues in the CDR3. Looked up from germline, CDR1 is LNHDA and CDR2 is SQIVND (reference sequence). The V end lost 3 bases, the J end lost 3 bases, and 17 bases lay between the germline ends. CDR3: CASSMGTMGAANEKLFF. DNA of the CDR3: TGTGCCAGTAGTATGGGGACTATGGGAGCAGCTAATGAAAAACTGTTTTTT.

The rearrangement links TRBV18 to TRBJ2-7, with 8 nucleotides matching TRBD2. Germline CDR1 is KGHSH and CDR2 is LQKENI. Trimming cost V 6 bases and J 4 bases; bases outside gene matches: 14. This CDR3 contains 16 residues. Written as DNA, the CDR3 is TGTGCCAGCTCGCCAAACGACGGACTAGCTAGGTACGAGCAGTACTTC. Translation gives CASSPNDGLARYEQYF.

V and J are TRBV15 and TRBJ1-1, with a possible D match to TRBD1 (6 bases). Trimming left V 0 bases short and J 4 bases short, with 12 bases between. The CDR3 length is 15 residues. Germline CDR1 is LNHNV and CDR2 is YYDKDF (reference sequence). DNA for the CDR3: TGTGCCACCAGCAGAGAAGGGGGATCTTCCACTGAAGCTTTCTTT. Its protein is CATSREGGSSTEAFF.